A selection of T cell receptor beta chains follows, all from one sample in a study of blood T cells in healthy people across ages. TCRdb used MiXCR to reprocess the 5' RACE reads, holding one entry per CDR3 protein. Here the sample spans about 680,000 distinct CDR3 sequences, 49% being singletons. Sequenced sample: blood. The receptors shown here come from a woman aged 60-75 years in good health. Each CDR3 is given with its conserved first and last residue. Each record gives: D gene, J gene, V gene, clone size, CDR3 DNA, CDR3 protein. D genes are given only for firm matches. A clone size is listed for some rows: how often the clone was seen (once, few, many), or a class if it is expanded.

TRBD2,TRBJ2-1,TRBV11-2,NA,TGTGCCAGCAGCGGCCTTACTAGCGGGAAGGCTCTAGAGCAGTTCTTC,CASSGLTSGKALEQFF
NA,TRBJ2-1,TRBV20-1,few,TGCAGTGCTAGTCAGAGATACAATGAGCAGTTCTTC,CSASQRYNEQFF
NA,TRBJ2-1,TRBV2,NA,TGTGCCAGCGACCTAGCGAGTACAAACAATGAGCAGTTCTTC,CASDLASTNNEQFF
NA,TRBJ2-3,TRBV7-3,NA,TGTGCCAGCAGCTTAGCTTCGGGTGCAGATACGCAGTATTTT,CASSLASGADTQYF
NA,TRBJ2-1,TRBV7-9,NA,TGTGCCGGGCTAGAACCCTACAATGAGCAGTTCTTC,CAGLEPYNEQFF
TRBD2,TRBJ2-5,TRBV20-1,NA,TGCAGTGCTAGAACTAGCGGGAGGGCATATGAGACCCAGTACTTC,CSARTSGRAYETQYF
TRBD1,TRBJ2-3,TRBV12-3/TRBV12-4,few,TGTGCCAGCAGGCTTAGAGTGAGACAGGGTGGTCCAGATACGCAGTATTTT,CASRLRVRQGGPDTQYF
TRBD1,TRBJ2-7,TRBV7-9,NA,TGTGCCGGCAGGCACGACAGGGTAGGTTCCTACGAGCAGTACTTC,CAGRHDRVGSYEQYF
TRBD1,TRBJ2-1,TRBV27,NA,TGTGCCAGCAGCTTGACCGGGACAGGTTACAATGAGCAGTTCTTC,CASSLTGTGYNEQFF
TRBD2,TRBJ2-7,TRBV10-3,few,TGTGCCATCAGCCTGACTAGCGGGAGCGGAGGATCCTACAATGAGCAGTACTTC,CAISLTSGSGGSYNEQYF
NA,TRBJ2-1,TRBV13,few,TGTGCCAGCAGCCCCGGCTACGGCGAGCAGTTCTTC,CASSPGYGEQFF
NA,TRBJ2-7,TRBV28,NA,TGTGCCAGTGGCTCGGGGGACAGAACCTACGAGCAGTACTTC,CASGSGDRTYEQYF
NA,TRBJ1-2,TRBV5-1,NA,TGCGCCAGCAGCGCTGGTAGGGGAGTTAACTATGGCTACACCTTC,CASSAGRGVNYGYTF
NA,TRBJ2-7,TRBV15,few,TGTGCCACCAGCAGACAGGCTGGGTACGAGCAGTACTTC,CATSRQAGYEQYF
TRBD2,TRBJ2-1,TRBV11-2,NA,TGTGCCAGCAGCTCCATAGCGGGAGCGCTTCTCTACAATGAGCAGTTCTTC,CASSSIAGALLYNEQFF
TRBD2,TRBJ2-1,TRBV9,NA,TGTGCCAGCAGCGTACATAGGGCTAGCGGGTACAATGAGCAGTTCTTC,CASSVHRASGYNEQFF
TRBD2,TRBJ2-5,TRBV28,medium-sized,TGTGCCAGCAGTCTATACCAGGCGGGAGGCCATCAAGAGACCCAGTACTTC,CASSLYQAGGHQETQYF
NA,TRBJ1-2,TRBV9,NA,TGTGCCAGCAGCATAGATCCTGGACCACAGATGGGCTACACCTTC,CASSIDPGPQMGYTF
NA,TRBJ2-5,TRBV3-1,NA,TGTGCCAGCAGGCCTCATGGCTATGGGGAGACCCAGTACTTC,CASRPHGYGETQYF
NA,TRBJ2-3,TRBV10-3,few,TGTGCCATCAGTGGAGGGGCTAGACCAGTAGGGGCAGATACGCAGTATTTT,CAISGGARPVGADTQYF
TRBD1,TRBJ2-1,TRBV20-1,few,TGCAGTGCTCCTGACCCGGGACAGAGCTACAATGAGCAGTTCTTC,CSAPDPGQSYNEQFF
NA,TRBJ2-1,TRBV27,NA,TGTGCCAGCAGTCCTTTCCCAGCGGCCCCCAATGAGCAGTTCTTC,CASSPFPAAPNEQFF
NA,TRBJ2-7,TRBV2,NA,TGTGCCAGCAGTGTGAAGGGCTACGAGCAGTACTTC,CASSVKGYEQYF
NA,TRBJ2-1,TRBV25-1,NA,TGTGCCAGCAGTGGAATGGGGGGACAGTACAATGAGCAGTTCTTC,CASSGMGGQYNEQFF
NA,TRBJ2-2,TRBV5-1,NA,TGCGCCAGCAGCTTGATGAACGGGGAGCTGTTTTTT,CASSLMNGELFF
NA,TRBJ2-1,TRBV5-1,NA,TGCGCCAGCAGCTTGGTAATGTCGACCAACAATGAGCAGTTCTTC,CASSLVMSTNNEQFF
NA,TRBJ2-7,TRBV6-2/TRBV6-3,few,TGTGCCAGCAGTTACATCAGGGGCCTTACCTACGAGCAGTACTTC,CASSYIRGLTYEQYF
NA,TRBJ2-1,TRBV27,NA,TGTGCCAGCTGGGGACTCGAACTAAACAATGAGCAGTTCTTC,CASWGLELNNEQFF
NA,TRBJ2-7,TRBV20-1,NA,TGCAGTGCTCCCAGCGGTACCTACGAGCAGTACTTC,CSAPSGTYEQYF
NA,TRBJ2-2,TRBV7-9,NA,TGTGCCAGCAGCCCGTACGGGGAGCTGTTTTTT,CASSPYGELFF
NA,TRBJ2-1,TRBV15,NA,TGTGCCACCAGCATTAGCGTCTCAGGGTACAATGAGCAGTTCTTC,CATSISVSGYNEQFF
NA,TRBJ1-2,TRBV12-3/TRBV12-4,few,TGTGCCAGCAGTCCTCCAGGGGCCAATAACTATGGCTACACCTTC,CASSPPGANNYGYTF
NA,TRBJ1-1,TRBV7-9,NA,TGTGCCAGCAGATGGGACATGAATACTGAAGCTTTCTTT,CASRWDMNTEAFF
NA,TRBJ1-3,TRBV3-1,NA,TGTGCCAGCAGCCCAAATACCCCCACCATATATTTT,CASSPNTPTIYF
TRBD2,TRBJ2-7,TRBV28,few,TGTGCCAGCAGGGGACTAGCGGGAGGGCCGAGCTACGAGCAGTACTTC,CASRGLAGGPSYEQYF
NA,TRBJ2-2,TRBV7-8,once,TGTGCCAGCGCCACCAGCCCGGGGTACGCGAACACCGGGGAGCTGTTTTTT,CASATSPGYANTGELFF
NA,TRBJ1-2,TRBV7-9,NA,TGTGCCAGCAGCGGCGGGGACTATGGCTACACCTTC,CASSGGDYGYTF
NA,TRBJ2-1,TRBV10-3,NA,TGTGCCATCAGTGCCGGGACCACTCACAATGAGCAGTTCTTC,CAISAGTTHNEQFF
TRBD2,TRBJ2-1,TRBV6-6,NA,TGTGCCAGCAGCCTTGTTAGCGGGCGGGACAATGAGCAGTTCTTC,CASSLVSGRDNEQFF